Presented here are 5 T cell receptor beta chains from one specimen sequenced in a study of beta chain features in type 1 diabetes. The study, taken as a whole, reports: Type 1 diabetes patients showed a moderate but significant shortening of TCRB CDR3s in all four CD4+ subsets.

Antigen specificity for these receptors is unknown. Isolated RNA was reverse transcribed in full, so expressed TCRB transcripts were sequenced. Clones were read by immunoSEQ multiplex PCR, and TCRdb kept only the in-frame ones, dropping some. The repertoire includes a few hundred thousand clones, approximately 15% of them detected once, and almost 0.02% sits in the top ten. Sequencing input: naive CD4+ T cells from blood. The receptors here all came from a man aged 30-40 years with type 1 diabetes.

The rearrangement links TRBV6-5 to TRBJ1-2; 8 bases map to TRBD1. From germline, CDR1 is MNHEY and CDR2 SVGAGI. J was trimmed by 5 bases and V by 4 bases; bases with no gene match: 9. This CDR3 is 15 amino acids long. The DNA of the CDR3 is TGTGCCAGCAGTTTCGCGGACAGGGTGAAGTATGGCTACACCTTC. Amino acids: CASSFADRVKYGYTF.

This chain's CDR3 is CASNIGTPPPYEQYF. CDR3 sequence (DNA): TGTGCCAGCAACATCGGGACTCCGCCCCCCTACGAGCAGTACTTC. V and J are TRBV21-1 and TRBJ2-7; the table's D call TRBD2 went unverified against the DNA. TRBV21-1 is a pseudogene. The CDR3 is made up of 15 amino acids.

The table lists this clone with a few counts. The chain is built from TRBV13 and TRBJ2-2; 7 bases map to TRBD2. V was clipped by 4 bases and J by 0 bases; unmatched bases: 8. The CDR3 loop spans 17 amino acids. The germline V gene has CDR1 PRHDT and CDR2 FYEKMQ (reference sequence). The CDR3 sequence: CASSSFLGGTNTGELFF. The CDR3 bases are TGTGCCAGCAGCTCCTTCCTGGGGGGGACGAACACCGGGGAGCTGTTTTTT.

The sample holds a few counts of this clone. The CDR3 nucleotides are TGCGCCAGCAGTTCGGGACTACCGAACACTGAAGCTTTCTTT. This encodes CASSSGLPNTEAFF. J is TRBJ1-1 and V is TRBV23-1, with D possibly being TRBD1 (5 bases). TRBV23-1 belongs to the ORF category, with a function that is uncertain. The CDR3 totals 14 residues. The ends were cut back, 5 bases at V and 1 base at J, with 11 bases in the middle.

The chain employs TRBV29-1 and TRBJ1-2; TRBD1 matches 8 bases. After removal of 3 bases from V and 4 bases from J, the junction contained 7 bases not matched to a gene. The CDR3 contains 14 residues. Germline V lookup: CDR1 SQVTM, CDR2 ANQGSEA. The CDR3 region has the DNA TGCAGCGTTGACCCCAGGGGGCAAGGCTATGGCTACACCTTC. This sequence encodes CSVDPRGQGYGYTF. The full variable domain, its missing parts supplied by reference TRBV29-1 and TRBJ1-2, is SAVISQKPSRDICQRGTSLTIQCQVDSQVTMMFWYRQQPGQSLTLIATANQGSEATYESGFVIDKFPISRPNLTFSTLTVSNMSPEDSSIYLCSVDPRGQGYGYTFGSGTRLTVV.